In its sample, the clone carrying this TCR beta chain was seen a few times. Antigen: not known. The PCR made use of 60 Vbeta and 13 Jbeta primers. Profiling relied on immunoSEQ multiplex PCR, and the TCRdb table lists in-frame clones only, not all of them. Found here are 95,000 to 130,000 clones, 8% to 10% of them singletons; the top ten hold approximately 3%. This record belongs to a study of cytomegalovirus exposure and HLA in healthy donors. Study-wide results and limits: Donors were assumed by presence/absence analyses to have roughly uniform sequencing depth. Reportedly, cytomegalovirus status was diagnosed with high sensitivity and specificity. The only immune exposure information that was available was CMV serostatus. In an earlier analysis, most TCR beta V segments were productive about 87% or about 30% of the time.

This CDR3 region has 17 residues. The V end lost 5 bases, the J end lost 0 bases, and 17 bases lay between the germline ends. CDR1 is MDHEN and CDR2 is SYDVKM in the germline V gene. The sequence was collected from a man aged 30-40 years in good health and CMV-seronegative. Input material: PBMCs. The chain carries TRBV28 and TRBJ1-5; D is ambiguous. CDR3: CASSLIMSGYSNQPQHF. CDR3 coding DNA: TGTGCCAGCAGTCTAATAATGTCGGGGTATAGCAATCAGCCCCAGCATTTT.